This T cell receptor beta chain emerged from a study of breast tumors, draining lymph nodes, adjacent tissues. General study points: Luminal-like breast cancer showed significantly higher tumor–nontumor repertoire similarity than basal-like. The lymph node origin of tumor T cells was framed as consistent with a hypothesis, not demonstrated. Most tumor T cells seemingly derive from lymph node, then expand in tumor. Compared with lymph nodes, tumors were less diverse; compared with nontumor tissue, more.

The lymph nodes were axillary draining lymph nodes from breast cancer patients. Note on this clonotype: No antigen is known for it.

In TCRdb, the multiplex PCR reads were re-called with MiXCR into one record per CDR3 protein. The sample lists about 100,000 distinct CDR3 sequences; around 20% were seen once. The length of the CDR3 is 13 residues. Per the germline V gene, CDR1 is SGHAT and CDR2 is FQNNGV. Deletions cut 3 bases from V and 6 bases from J, with 10 bases between. Sequencing was performed on axillary lymph node tissue. The TCR sequence derives from a female donor with breast cancer. Some clones in this sample may be carry-over from other donors' samples. The chain uses TRBV11-2 and TRBJ2-3; D perhaps matches TRBD2 (5 bases). The chain's CDR3 is CASSFLGEDTQYF. Here the CDR3 DNA reads TGTGCCAGCAGCTTTCTTGGGGAGGATACGCAGTATTTT.